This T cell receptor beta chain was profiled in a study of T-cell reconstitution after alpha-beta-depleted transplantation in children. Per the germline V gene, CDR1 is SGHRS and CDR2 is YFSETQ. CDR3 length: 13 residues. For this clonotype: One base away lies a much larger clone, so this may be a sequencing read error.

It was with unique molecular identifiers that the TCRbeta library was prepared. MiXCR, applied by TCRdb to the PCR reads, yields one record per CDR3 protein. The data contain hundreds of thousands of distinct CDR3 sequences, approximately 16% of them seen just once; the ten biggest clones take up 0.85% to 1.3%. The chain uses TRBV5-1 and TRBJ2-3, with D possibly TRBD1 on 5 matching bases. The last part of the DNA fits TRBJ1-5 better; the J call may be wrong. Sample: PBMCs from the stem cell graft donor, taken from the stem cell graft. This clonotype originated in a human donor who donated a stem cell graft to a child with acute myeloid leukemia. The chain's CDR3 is CASSSTVTDTQHF. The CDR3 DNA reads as TGCGCCAGCAGCTCGACAGTCACAGATACGCAGCATTTT.